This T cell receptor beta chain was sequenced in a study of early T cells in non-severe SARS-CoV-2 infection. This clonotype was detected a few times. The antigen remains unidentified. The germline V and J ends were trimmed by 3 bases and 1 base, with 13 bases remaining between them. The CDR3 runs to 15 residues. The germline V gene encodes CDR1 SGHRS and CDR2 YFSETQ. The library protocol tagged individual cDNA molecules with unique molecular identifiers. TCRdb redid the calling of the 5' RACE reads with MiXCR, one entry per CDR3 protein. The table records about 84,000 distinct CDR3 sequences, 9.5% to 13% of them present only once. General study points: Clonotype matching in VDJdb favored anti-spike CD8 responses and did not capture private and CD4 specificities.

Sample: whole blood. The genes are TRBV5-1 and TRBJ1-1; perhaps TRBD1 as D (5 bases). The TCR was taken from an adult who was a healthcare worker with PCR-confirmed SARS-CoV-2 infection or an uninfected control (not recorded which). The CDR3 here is CASSSGPGRNTEAFF. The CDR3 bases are TGCGCCAGCAGCTCCGGGCCAGGGAGGAACACTGAAGCTTTCTTT.